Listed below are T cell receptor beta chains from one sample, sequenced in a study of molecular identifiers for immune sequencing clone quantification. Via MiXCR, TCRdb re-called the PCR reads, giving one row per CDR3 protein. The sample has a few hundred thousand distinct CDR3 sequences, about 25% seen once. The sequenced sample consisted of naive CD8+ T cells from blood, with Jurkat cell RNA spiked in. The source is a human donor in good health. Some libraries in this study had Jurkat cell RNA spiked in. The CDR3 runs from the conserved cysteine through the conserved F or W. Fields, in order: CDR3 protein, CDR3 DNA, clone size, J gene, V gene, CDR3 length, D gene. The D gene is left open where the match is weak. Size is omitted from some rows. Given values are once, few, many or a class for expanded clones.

cdr3_aa: CASSLAATNEQFF
cdr3_nt: TGTGCCAGCAGCTTAGCGGCCACTAATGAGCAGTTCTTC
clone_size: .
j_call: TRBJ2-1
v_call: TRBV7-2
cdr3_length: 13
d_call: .

cdr3_aa: CSAQTGTNTGELFF
cdr3_nt: TGCAGTGCTCAGACCGGGACAAACACCGGGGAGCTGTTTTTT
clone_size: .
j_call: TRBJ2-2
v_call: TRBV20-1
cdr3_length: 14
d_call: .

cdr3_aa: CASSIGDRGLGEQFF
cdr3_nt: TGTGCCAGTAGTATAGGCGACAGGGGGCTTGGTGAGCAGTTCTTC
clone_size: few
j_call: TRBJ2-1
v_call: TRBV19
cdr3_length: 15
d_call: TRBD1

cdr3_aa: CASSSGRGWEQYF
cdr3_nt: TGTGCCAGCAGCTCGGGCAGGGGTTGGGAGCAGTACTTC
clone_size: few
j_call: TRBJ2-7
v_call: TRBV5-6
cdr3_length: 13
d_call: .

cdr3_aa: CASSRAVRENTGELFF
cdr3_nt: TGTGCCAGCAGCCGCGCCGTGCGGGAGAACACCGGGGAGCTGTTTTTT
clone_size: .
j_call: TRBJ2-2
v_call: TRBV7-2
cdr3_length: 16
d_call: .

cdr3_aa: CASSPGGGSSYNEQFF
cdr3_nt: TGCGCCAGCAGCCCCGGGGGGGGAAGCTCCTACAATGAGCAGTTCTTC
clone_size: .
j_call: TRBJ2-1
v_call: TRBV4-1
cdr3_length: 16
d_call: TRBD2

cdr3_aa: CASSLEASSRPYEQYF
cdr3_nt: TGTGCCAGCAGCTTAGAGGCGTCTAGCAGACCCTACGAGCAGTACTTC
clone_size: .
j_call: TRBJ2-7
v_call: TRBV7-6
cdr3_length: 16
d_call: .

cdr3_aa: CASSRRGLQETQYF
cdr3_nt: TGTGCCAGCAGTCGCAGGGGCCTCCAAGAGACCCAGTACTTC
clone_size: .
j_call: TRBJ2-5
v_call: TRBV27
cdr3_length: 14
d_call: .

cdr3_aa: CASSVGTSGATDTQYF
cdr3_nt: TGTGCCAGCAGCGTCGGGACTAGCGGGGCTACAGATACGCAGTATTTT
clone_size: few
j_call: TRBJ2-3
v_call: TRBV7-2
cdr3_length: 16
d_call: TRBD2

cdr3_aa: CASSFRGDSSYEQYF
cdr3_nt: TGTGCCAGCAGTTTCCGGGGGGACAGTAGTTACGAGCAGTACTTC
clone_size: few
j_call: TRBJ2-7
v_call: TRBV28
cdr3_length: 15
d_call: .